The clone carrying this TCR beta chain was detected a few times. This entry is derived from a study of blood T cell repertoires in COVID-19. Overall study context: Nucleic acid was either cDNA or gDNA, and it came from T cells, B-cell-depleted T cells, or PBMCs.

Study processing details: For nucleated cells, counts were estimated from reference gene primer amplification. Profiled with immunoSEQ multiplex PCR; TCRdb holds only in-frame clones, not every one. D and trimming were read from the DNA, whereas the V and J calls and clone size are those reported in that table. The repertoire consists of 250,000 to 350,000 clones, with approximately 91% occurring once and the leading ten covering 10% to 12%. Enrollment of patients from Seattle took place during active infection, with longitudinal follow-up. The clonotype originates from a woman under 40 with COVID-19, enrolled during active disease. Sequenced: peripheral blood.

The CDR3 here is CASSRGLAGVSNEQFF. The DNA of the CDR3 is TGTGCCAGCAGTCGGGGACTAGCGGGAGTTAGTAATGAGCAGTTCTTC. The chain carries TRBV9 and TRBJ2-1, with 14 positions matching TRBD2. V was clipped by 5 bases and J by 7 bases; unmatched bases: 8. The germline V gene has CDR1 SGDLS and CDR2 YYNGEE. The CDR3 is 16 amino acids.